A selection of T cell receptor beta chains follows, all from one sample in a study of PD-L1 blockade in urothelial cancer. TCRdb's copy holds only in-frame clones and misses some; the assay was immunoSEQ multiplex PCR. The sample has around 70,000 clones; roughly 90% are singletons. The material sequenced was PBMCs, taken around atezolizumab (anti-PD-L1) treatment. The receptor set was obtained from a man between 65 and 85 years old with urothelial cancer. Both conserved end residues are part of each CDR3. D genes are given only for firm matches. The size field is filled for only some rows; it gives once, few, many or a size class.

d_gene	v_gene	abundance	j_gene	CDR3aa	CDR3nt
NA	TRBV10-1	once	TRBJ2-1	CASSSGGGRALYNEQFF	TGCGCCAGCAGTTCTGGGGGCGGAAGAGCCTTATACAATGAGCAGTTCTTC
NA	TRBV28	NA	TRBJ2-7	CASSSSYEQYF	TGTGCCAGCAGTTCTTCCTACGAGCAGTACTTC
TRBD2	TRBV5-1	once	TRBJ2-1	CASSLGTSVSNEQFF	TGCGCCAGCAGCTTGGGGACTAGCGTTAGTAATGAGCAGTTCTTC
NA	TRBV13	NA	TRBJ1-1	CASSSYSGTEAFF	TGTGCCAGCAGCTCCTACTCCGGGACTGAAGCTTTCTTT
NA	TRBV5-1	NA	TRBJ1-1	CASSVQGANTEAFF	TGCGCCAGCAGCGTACAGGGAGCTAACACTGAAGCTTTCTTT
NA	TRBV28	NA	TRBJ2-3	CASSLWELATDTQYF	TGTGCCAGCAGTTTATGGGAACTAGCCACAGATACGCAGTATTTT
NA	TRBV5-4	many	TRBJ2-3	CASSLAGPSTDTQYF	TGTGCCAGCAGCTTGGCCGGTCCAAGCACAGATACGCAGTATTTT
TRBD1	TRBV5-3	NA	TRBJ1-2	CARSLRQGANYGYTF	TGTGCCAGAAGCTTGAGGCAGGGGGCGAACTATGGCTACACCTTC
TRBD1	TRBV27	NA	TRBJ2-7	CASSKLQGAGSYHYEQYF	TGTGCCAGCAGTAAACTACAGGGGGCTGGATCTTACCACTACGAGCAGTACTTC
NA	TRBV13	NA	TRBJ1-1	CASSFSGGTEAFF	TGTGCCAGCAGCTTCTCCGGGGGAACTGAAGCTTTCTTT
TRBD2	TRBV5-5	NA	TRBJ2-3	CASSFGGPSGRTDTQYF	TGTGCCAGCAGTTTCGGCGGACCTAGCGGACGCACAGATACGCAGTATTTT
TRBD1	TRBV5-6	NA	TRBJ1-5	CASSLGTGRNNQPQHF	TGTGCCAGCAGCTTAGGGACAGGACGGAACAATCAGCCCCAGCATTTT
TRBD2	TRBV9	NA	TRBJ2-5	CASSVGGGVETQYF	TGTGCCAGCAGCGTAGGGGGGGGAGTGGAGACCCAGTACTTC
NA	TRBV10-1	NA	TRBJ2-1	CASSEGSATGEQFF	TGCGCCAGCAGTGAAGGTAGCGCGACGGGCGAGCAGTTCTTC
TRBD2	TRBV28	NA	TRBJ2-5	CASSRTSGGDATTQYF	TGTGCCAGCAGCAGGACTAGCGGGGGGGACGCGACGACCCAGTACTTC
NA	TRBV7-8	NA	TRBJ1-2	CASSLAPITGIGYYGYTF	TGTGCCAGCAGCTTAGCCCCCATAACCGGGATTGGCTACTATGGCTACACCTTC
TRBD1	TRBV19	NA	TRBJ2-7	CASSPLTGALDEQYF	TGTGCCAGTAGTCCTCTGACAGGGGCGCTCGACGAGCAGTACTTC
TRBD1	TRBV10-2	NA	TRBJ2-7	CASGRDRGREQYF	TGCGCCAGCGGCCGGGACAGGGGGCGAGAGCAGTACTTC
NA	TRBV28	NA	TRBJ1-4	CASSPTASHEKLFF	TGTGCCAGCAGTCCGACAGCTTCCCATGAAAAACTGTTTTTT
NA	TRBV6-5	NA	TRBJ2-7	CASSYRGSYEQYF	TGTGCCAGCAGTTACAGGGGATCGTACGAGCAGTACTTC
NA	TRBV7-9	NA	TRBJ1-4	CASSSEDSGGNEKLFF	TGTGCCAGCAGCTCCGAAGACAGCGGGGGAAATGAAAAACTGTTTTTT
TRBD1	TRBV7-8	once	TRBJ1-5	CASSLVQGGKQPQHF	TGTGCCAGCAGCTTAGTACAGGGGGGAAAGCAGCCCCAGCATTTT
NA	TRBV10-3	NA	TRBJ2-7	CAISESVVSDRSSYEQYF	TGTGCCATCAGTGAGTCAGTGGTGAGCGACCGGAGCTCCTACGAGCAGTACTTC
NA	TRBV5-6	NA	TRBJ2-7	CASSAGSREYF	TGTGCCAGCAGCGCGGGCTCGAGGGAGTACTTC
TRBD2	TRBV9	NA	TRBJ2-5	CASSPVAGYHQTQYF	TGTGCCAGCAGCCCAGTAGCGGGATACCACCAGACCCAGTACTTC
NA	TRBV6-6	NA	TRBJ1-5	CASSRPPSNQPQHF	TGTGCCAGCAGTCGTCCCCCTAGCAATCAGCCCCAGCATTTT
NA	TRBV14	NA	TRBJ2-5	CASRLGGSETQYF	TGTGCCAGCAGACTGGGAGGTAGCGAGACCCAGTACTTC
TRBD2	TRBV11-2	NA	TRBJ2-3	CASSLAGRRDPPYTDTQYF	TGTGCCAGCAGCTTAGCCGGGAGGAGGGACCCACCGTACACAGATACGCAGTATTTT
TRBD1	TRBV19	NA	TRBJ1-4	CASSILRQGEKLFF	TGTGCCAGTAGTATCCTCAGACAGGGTGAAAAACTGTTTTTT
NA	TRBV27	NA	TRBJ1-3	CASKVVGQGSGNTIYF	TGTGCCAGCAAAGTGGTGGGCCAAGGCTCTGGAAACACCATATATTTT
NA	TRBV6-5	once	TRBJ2-1	CASSLPGGTGKFF	TGTGCCAGCAGTCTACCGGGGGGGACAGGGAAGTTCTTC
TRBD1	TRBV18	NA	TRBJ1-2	CASSPTGSGGYHGYTF	TGTGCCAGCTCACCGACAGGGAGCGGCGGGTATCATGGCTACACCTTC
TRBD2	TRBV15	NA	TRBJ2-1	CATSRDQGTSGIGEQFF	TGTGCCACCAGCAGAGATCAAGGGACTAGCGGGATAGGTGAGCAGTTCTTC
TRBD1	TRBV14	NA	TRBJ1-2	CASSQVRGQDFNYGYTF	TGTGCCAGCAGCCAAGTTAGGGGACAGGACTTCAACTATGGCTACACCTTC
TRBD1	TRBV28	NA	TRBJ2-3	CASSFGTGFGDTQYF	TGTGCCAGCAGTTTCGGGACAGGGTTCGGAGATACGCAGTATTTT
NA	TRBV11-2	NA	TRBJ2-1	CASSFTQRDEQFF	TGTGCCAGCAGCTTTACCCAGAGGGATGAGCAGTTCTTC
NA	TRBV27	NA	TRBJ1-2	CASSLSLPGREVGYTF	TGTGCCAGCAGTTTATCGCTCCCCGGCAGGGAAGTGGGCTACACCTTC
NA	TRBV9	NA	TRBJ2-2	CASSGQMNTGELFF	TGTGCCAGCAGCGGTCAGATGAACACCGGGGAGCTGTTTTTT
TRBD2	TRBV5-1	few	TRBJ2-1	CASSFSGRVSYNEQFF	TGCGCCAGCAGCTTTAGCGGGAGGGTCTCCTACAATGAGCAGTTCTTC
NA	TRBV28	NA	TRBJ1-1	CASSSGGALNTEAFF	TGTGCCAGCAGTTCGGGGGGCGCCCTGAACACTGAAGCTTTCTTT
NA	TRBV18	NA	TRBJ2-7	CASSPPSSYEQYF	TGTGCCAGCTCACCTCCCAGCTCCTACGAGCAGTACTTC
NA	TRBV21-1	NA	TRBJ1-5	CASSKAGQGAQPQHF	TGTGCCAGCAGCAAAGCGGGCCAGGGGGCACAGCCCCAGCATTTT
NA	TRBV6-4	NA	TRBJ2-3	CASSEQESDTQYF	TGTGCCAGCAGTGAACAGGAATCAGATACGCAGTATTTT
TRBD1	TRBV30	NA	TRBJ1-3	CAWSVPGTAFGGNTIYF	TGTGCCTGGAGTGTACCTGGGACAGCCTTCGGAGGAAACACCATATATTTT
TRBD1	TRBV6-5	NA	TRBJ1-1	CASSYEHRGTEAFF	TGTGCCAGCAGTTACGAACACAGGGGCACTGAAGCTTTCTTT
NA	TRBV5-8	NA	TRBJ2-6	CASSRTAGANVLTF	TGTGCCAGCAGCCGGACAGCTGGGGCCAACGTCCTGACTTTC
NA	TRBV7-2	NA	TRBJ2-3	CASSLIELASDTQYF	TGTGCCAGCAGCTTAATCGAGCTAGCGTCGGATACGCAGTATTTT
NA	TRBV7-9	few	TRBJ1-4	CASSSEPGATNEKLFF	TGTGCCAGCAGCTCTGAGCCCGGAGCAACTAATGAAAAACTGTTTTTT
NA	TRBV30	NA	TRBJ1-5	CAWSVGPGPQHF	TGTGCCTGGAGTGTAGGTCCGGGACCCCAGCATTTT
TRBD2	TRBV27	NA	TRBJ2-3	CASSRSGGALTDTQYF	TGTGCCAGCAGTCGCAGCGGGGGGGCCCTCACAGATACGCAGTATTTT
TRBD2	TRBV11-2	NA	TRBJ2-7	CASSSTSGRYEQYF	TGTGCCAGCAGCTCAACTAGCGGGAGGTACGAGCAGTACTTC
NA	TRBV13	NA	TRBJ2-7	CASSLHYEQYF	TGTGCCAGCAGCTTACACTACGAGCAGTACTTC
TRBD2	TRBV7-6	NA	TRBJ2-7	CASSPLAGGPGEQYF	TGTGCCAGCAGCCCCCTGGCGGGAGGGCCAGGGGAGCAGTACTTC
NA	TRBV27	NA	TRBJ1-2	CASSPYRGGYGYTF	TGTGCCAGCAGCCCCTACCGAGGGGGCTATGGCTACACCTTC
NA	TRBV2	NA	TRBJ2-7	CASSEVMIAVSYEQYF	TGTGCCAGCAGTGAGGTTATGATAGCGGTCTCCTACGAGCAGTACTTC
NA	TRBV5-5	NA	TRBJ1-1	CASSYRTSYTFEAFF	TGTGCCAGCAGCTATAGGACAAGCTATACCTTTGAAGCTTTCTTT
NA	TRBV6-1	NA	TRBJ2-5	CASSEGIGGGLGTQYF	TGTGCCAGCAGTGAAGGAATCGGCGGCGGCTTGGGTACCCAGTACTTC
TRBD2	TRBV27	NA	TRBJ2-1	CATTSLAGGYNEQFF	TGTGCCACCACCTCTCTAGCGGGAGGCTACAATGAGCAGTTCTTC
NA	TRBV21-1	NA	TRBJ2-7	CASSKLAGVYEQYF	TGTGCCAGCAGCAAACTAGCGGGAGTCTACGAGCAGTACTTC
TRBD2	TRBV27	NA	TRBJ2-1	CASSHSGTSGRPRQFF	TGTGCCAGCAGTCATTCCGGGACTAGCGGGAGGCCGCGGCAGTTCTTC